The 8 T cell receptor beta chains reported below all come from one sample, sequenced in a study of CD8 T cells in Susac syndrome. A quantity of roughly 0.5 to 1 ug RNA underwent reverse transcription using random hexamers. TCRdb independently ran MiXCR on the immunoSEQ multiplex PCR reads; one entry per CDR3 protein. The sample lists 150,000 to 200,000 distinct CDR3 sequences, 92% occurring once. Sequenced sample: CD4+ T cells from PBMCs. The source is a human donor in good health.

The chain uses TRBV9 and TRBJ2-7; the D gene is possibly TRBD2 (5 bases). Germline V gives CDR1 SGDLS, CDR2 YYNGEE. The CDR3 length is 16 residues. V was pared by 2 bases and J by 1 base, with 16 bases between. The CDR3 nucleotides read TGTGCCAGCAGCGTTTTCGCAGACCCGGGGTCCTACGAGCAGTACTTC. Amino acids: CASSVFADPGSYEQYF.

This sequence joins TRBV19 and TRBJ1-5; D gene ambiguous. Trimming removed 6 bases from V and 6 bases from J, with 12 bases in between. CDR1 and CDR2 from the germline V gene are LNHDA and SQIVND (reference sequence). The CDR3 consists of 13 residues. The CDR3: CASRDQVGQPQHF. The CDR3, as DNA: TGTGCCAGTAGAGACCAGGTCGGTCAGCCCCAGCATTTT.

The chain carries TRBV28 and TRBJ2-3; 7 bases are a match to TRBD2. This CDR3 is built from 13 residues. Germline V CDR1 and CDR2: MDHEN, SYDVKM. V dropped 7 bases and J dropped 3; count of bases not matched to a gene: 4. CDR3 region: CASIWGGTDTQYF. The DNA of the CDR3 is TGTGCCAGCATTTGGGGAGGGACAGATACGCAGTATTTT.

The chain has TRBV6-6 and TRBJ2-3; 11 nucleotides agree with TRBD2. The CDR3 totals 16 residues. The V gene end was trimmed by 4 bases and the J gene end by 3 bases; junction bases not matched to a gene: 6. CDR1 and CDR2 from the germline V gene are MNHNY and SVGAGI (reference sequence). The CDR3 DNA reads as TGTGCCAGCAGTTTAGATAGCGGGGGGGCGACAGATACGCAGTATTTT. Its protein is CASSLDSGGATDTQYF.

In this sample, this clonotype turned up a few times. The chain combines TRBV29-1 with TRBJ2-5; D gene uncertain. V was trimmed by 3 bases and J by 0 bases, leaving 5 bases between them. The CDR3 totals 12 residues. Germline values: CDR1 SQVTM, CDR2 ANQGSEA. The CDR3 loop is CSVEGNQETQYF. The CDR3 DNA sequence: TGCAGCGTTGAGGGCAACCAAGAGACCCAGTACTTC.

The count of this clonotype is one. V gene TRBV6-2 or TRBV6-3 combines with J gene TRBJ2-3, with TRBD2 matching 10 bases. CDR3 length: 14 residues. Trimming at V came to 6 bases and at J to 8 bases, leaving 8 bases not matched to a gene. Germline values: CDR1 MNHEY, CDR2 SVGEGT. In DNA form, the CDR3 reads TGTGCCAGCAGCCAACCCCTAGCGGGAGTTACGCAGTATTTT. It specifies CASSQPLAGVTQYF.

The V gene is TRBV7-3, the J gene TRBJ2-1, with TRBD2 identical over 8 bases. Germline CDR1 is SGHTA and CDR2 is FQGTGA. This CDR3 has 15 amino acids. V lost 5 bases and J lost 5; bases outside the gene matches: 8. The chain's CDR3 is CASSGSGSVHNEQFF. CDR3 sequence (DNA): TGTGCCAGCAGCGGAAGCGGGAGTGTGCACAATGAGCAGTTCTTC.

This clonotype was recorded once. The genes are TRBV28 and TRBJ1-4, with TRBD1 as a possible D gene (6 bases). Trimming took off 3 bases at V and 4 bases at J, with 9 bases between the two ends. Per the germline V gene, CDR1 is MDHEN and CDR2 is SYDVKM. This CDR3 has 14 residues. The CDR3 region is CASSFQDSNEKLFF. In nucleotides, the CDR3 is TGTGCCAGCAGTTTTCAGGACAGTAATGAAAAACTGTTTTTT.